Shown below are 30 T cell receptor beta chains from a single sample sequenced in a study of shared clonotypes between healthy human individuals (dated by TCRdb to between 2020 and 2021). To prepare the library, the immunoSEQ multiplex PCR assay was applied. In TCRdb, the immuneACCESS table is reduced to in-frame sequences with V and J assigned. These tables do not hold every clone; where another copy was compared, an unresolved V gene accounts for under half, and the others remain unexplained. Recorded for this sample are roughly 2.6 million clones; more than 90% of them occurred a single time. The ten largest clones capture over 0.12% of the sample. Sequenced: naive CD4+ T cells sorted from blood. Per the publication, the cell subset or site label means: CD45RA+ positively selected. The receptors come from a young man in good health.

The sample holds a few counts of this clone. This rearrangement joins TRBV18 to TRBJ1-6; D gene unclear. V lost 2 bases, J lost 8 bases, and 7 bases lay in between. The CDR3 is made up of 13 amino acids. From germline, CDR1 is KGHSH and CDR2 LQKENI. In DNA, the CDR3 is TGTGCCAGCTCACCAGAGCTTGATTCACCCCTCCACTTT. The encoded protein is CASSPELDSPLHF.

The chain is built from TRBV6-5 and TRBJ2-2; D remains ambiguous. CDR1 is MNHEY, CDR2 SVGAGI, per germline. This CDR3 comprises 12 residues. Trimming removed 7 bases from V and 0 bases from J, with 3 bases in between. CDR3 coding DNA: TGTGCCAGCACGACGAACACCGGGGAGCTGTTTTTT. It yields the protein CASTTNTGELFF.

The CDR3: CATEPTGTPAQEQFF. The CDR3 DNA reads as TGTGCCACCGAACCGACAGGGACCCCAGCACAAGAGCAGTTCTTC. V gene TRBV10-3 combines with J gene TRBJ2-1; 7 bases are shared with TRBD1. Germline V lookup: CDR1 ENHRY, CDR2 SYGVKD. The CDR3 is made up of 15 amino acids. Trimming removed 10 bases from V and 10 bases from J; junction bases left unmatched: 19.

The CDR3 nucleotides are TGCGCCAGCAGCTTGGGGGTTTCACCCCTCCACTTT. This translates into CASSLGVSPLHF. The chain combines TRBV5-1 with TRBJ1-6; D remains ambiguous. The CDR3 loop spans 12 amino acids. V was clipped by 0 bases and J by 9 bases, with 4 bases between them. Germline CDR1 is SGHRS and CDR2 is YFSETQ. The whole variable domain, filled in from reference TRBV5-1 and TRBJ1-6, reads KAGVTQTPRYLIKTRGQQVTLSCSPISGHRSVSWYQQTPGQGLQFLFEYFSETQRNKGNFPGRFSGRQFSNSRSEMNVSTLELGDSALYLCASSLGVSPLHFGNGTRLTVT.

The V and J genes are TRBV19 and TRBJ1-2; D gene uncertain. Per germline, CDR1 LNHDA and CDR2 SQIVND (reference sequence). This CDR3 has 13 residues. The V end was cut by 4 bases, the J end by 5 bases, with 11 bases between. The CDR3 loop reads CASSRAVFYGYTF. In DNA form, the CDR3 reads TGTGCCAGTAGTAGGGCGGTTTTTTATGGCTACACCTTC.

The chain uses TRBV6-5 and TRBJ2-3; TRBD2 is a possible D gene (6 bases). V dropped 6 bases and J dropped 5 bases, with 12 bases sitting between them. Germline CDR1 MNHEY, CDR2 SVGAGI. The CDR3 length is 13 residues. The DNA for the CDR3 is TGTGCCAGCAGGCGCGGGACTTTAGATACGCAGTATTTT. Amino acids: CASRRGTLDTQYF.

A note on this clone: The sample holds other DNA sequences that translate to the same CDR3. CDR3 in amino acids: CAWSGQVNSPLHF. The DNA of the CDR3 is TGTGCCTGGAGTGGGCAGGTTAATTCACCCCTCCACTTT. This chain links TRBV30 with TRBJ1-6; no firm D call. The CDR3 runs 13 residues. CDR1 is GTSNPN and CDR2 is SVGIG in the germline V gene (reference sequence). The ends were cut back, 1 base at V and 6 bases at J, with 7 bases in the middle.

V gene TRBV7-9 combines with J gene TRBJ2-7; D unresolved. The length of the CDR3 is 14 residues. Germline loops: CDR1 SEHNR, CDR2 FQNEAQ (reference sequence). The germline V and J ends were trimmed by 0 bases and 2 bases, with 8 bases remaining between them. This chain's CDR3 is CASSLAQRPYEQYF. In DNA, the CDR3 is TGTGCCAGCAGCTTAGCCCAACGGCCCTACGAGCAGTACTTC.

V gene TRBV7-2 combines with J gene TRBJ2-2; D assignment may be TRBD1 or TRBD2 (5 bases each). The germline V gene has CDR1 SGHTA and CDR2 FQGNSA. This CDR3 comprises 15 residues. The germline V and J ends were trimmed by 5 bases and 3 bases, with 13 bases remaining between them. The DNA for the CDR3 is TGTGCCAGCAGCCCCCGGGACGGGCACACCGGGGAGCTGTTTTTT. Translated: CASSPRDGHTGELFF.

The chain joins TRBV10-3 to TRBJ2-3; no definite D call. The CDR3 is 12 residues long. Trimming shortened V by 5 bases and J by 3 bases, and 6 bases separated the two germline ends. Germline V lookup: CDR1 ENHRY, CDR2 SYGVKD. The CDR3 here is CAISSRTDTQYF. CDR3 sequence (DNA): TGTGCCATCAGTTCTAGGACAGATACGCAGTATTTT.

The chain links TRBV5-4 to TRBJ1-5, with 9 bases aligning to TRBD1. Unmatched junction bases numbered 3, after V lost 0 bases and J lost 2 bases. This CDR3 has 16 residues. Germline CDR1 reads SGHNT; CDR2 reads YYREEE (reference sequence). The CDR3 loop is CASSLDRGLGNQPQHF. CDR3 nucleotides: TGTGCCAGCAGCTTGGACAGGGGGCTTGGCAATCAGCCCCAGCATTTT. Full variable domain (missing parts from reference TRBV5-4 and TRBJ1-5): ETGVTQSPTHLIKTRGQQVTLRCSSQSGHNTVSWYQQALGQGPQFIFQYYREEENGRGNFPPRFSGLQFPNYSSELNVNALELDDSALYLCASSLDRGLGNQPQHFGDGTRLSIL.

In DNA, the CDR3 is TGCGCCAGCAGCCCGGACCCCCAAACAGGGAACACTGAAGCTTTCTTT. Translation gives CASSPDPQTGNTEAFF. The V gene is TRBV5-1, the J gene TRBJ1-1, with a weak D call TRBD1 (5 bases). The CDR3 is 16 amino acids. V was cut by 4 bases and J by 1 base, with 17 bases left in between. Germline CDR1 reads SGHRS; CDR2 reads YFSETQ.

V and J are TRBV4-1 and TRBJ1-4; 8 bases match TRBD1. The germline gives CDR1 MGHRA, CDR2 YSYEKL. V was pared by 0 bases and J by 8 bases, with 5 bases of the junction left unmatched. The CDR3 totals 15 residues. CDR3 region: CASSQERTGKEKLFF. The DNA of the CDR3 is TGCGCCAGCAGCCAAGAGCGGACAGGGAAGGAAAAACTGTTTTTT.

The rearrangement links TRBV4-2 to TRBJ2-3; 10 nucleotides align to TRBD2. The CDR3 length is 14 residues. J lost 4 bases, V lost 4 bases, and 2 bases had no gene match. Germline V gene sequence: CDR1 LGHNA, CDR2 YNFKEQ. The CDR3: CASSPGLAPDTQYF. CDR3 nucleotides: TGTGCCAGCAGCCCGGGACTAGCGCCAGATACGCAGTATTTT.

Remarks on this clone: Additional DNA sequences in this sample encode the identical CDR3. Here the CDR3 reads CASSIAGTGNYGYTF. The CDR3 DNA sequence: TGTGCCAGTAGTATAGCCGGGACAGGGAACTATGGCTACACCTTC. The rearrangement uses TRBV19 and TRBJ1-2, with 9 bases aligning to TRBD1. The junction had 2 bases not matched to a gene; V was cut back by 1 base and J by 2 bases. This CDR3 contains 15 residues. Germline CDR1 reads LNHDA; CDR2 reads SQIVND (reference sequence).

V gene TRBV15 combines with J gene TRBJ2-1, with D perhaps matching TRBD2 (7 bases). Germline V gene sequence: CDR1 LNHNV, CDR2 YYDKDF (reference sequence). The CDR3 consists of 16 residues. The V and J ends lost 3 bases and 4 bases respectively, with 16 bases between them. The CDR3 region is CATSRAGGAPYNEQFF. The DNA of the CDR3 is TGTGCCACCAGCAGGGCTGGGGGGGCTCCGTACAATGAGCAGTTCTTC.

CDR3 residues: CASSPPGAGGTDTQYF. The CDR3 DNA follows: TGTGCCAGCAGCCCACCTGGAGCGGGGGGCACAGATACGCAGTATTTT. The chain links TRBV7-9 to TRBJ2-3, with TRBD2 matching 8 bases. Germline V CDR1 and CDR2: SEHNR, FQNEAQ (reference sequence). Trimming at V came to 5 bases and at J to 1 base, leaving 8 bases not matched to a gene. The CDR3 extends over 16 amino acids. Full variable domain (outside the CDR3, taken from reference TRBV7-9 and TRBJ2-3): DTGVSQNPRHKITKRGQNVTFRCDPISEHNRLYWYRQTLGQGPEFLTYFQNEAQLEKSRLLSDRFSAERPKGSFSTLEIQRTEQGDSAMYLCASSPPGAGGTDTQYFGPGTRLTVL.

This clone occurred once. V gene TRBV7-9 combines with J gene TRBJ1-5; 8 positions match TRBD1. This CDR3 region has 16 residues. With 3 bases clipped from V and 2 bases from J, the junction kept 6 bases outside the gene matches. CDR1 is SEHNR and CDR2 is FQNEAQ in the germline V gene (reference sequence). CDR3 DNA: TGTGCCAGCAGCTTGACAGGGGTAGGTGGCAATCAGCCCCAGCATTTT. Encoded protein: CASSLTGVGGNQPQHF.

Of note for this clone: Other DNA sequences in this specimen translate into the identical CDR3. The genes are TRBV6-6 and TRBJ2-7; perhaps TRBD1 as D (6 bases). The germline V gene encodes CDR1 MNHNY and CDR2 SVGAGI (reference sequence). Trimming cost V 7 bases and J 2 bases, with 9 bases left between them. The CDR3 contains 12 residues. The CDR3 region has the DNA TGTGCCAGCACCCGGGACACCTACGAGCAGTACTTC. Translating gives CASTRDTYEQYF.

The V gene is TRBV6-1, the J gene TRBJ2-7, with D possibly called TRBD1 or TRBD2 (6 bases each). V gave up 2 bases and J gave up 7 bases, with 18 bases separating them. Germline CDR1 MNHNS, CDR2 SASEGT. The CDR3 contains 15 residues. The CDR3 region is CASSESGVGAREQYF. CDR3 in DNA: TGTGCCAGCAGTGAATCGGGGGTGGGGGCGCGAGAGCAGTACTTC.

As to this clone: Additional DNA sequences in this sample encode the identical CDR3. This chain connects TRBV18 to TRBJ2-5; D is perhaps TRBD1 (5 bases). Germline V gives CDR1 KGHSH, CDR2 LQKENI. This CDR3 region has 13 residues. V was pared by 2 bases and J by 5 bases, with 9 bases between. CDR3 sequence (DNA): TGTGCCAGCTCACCAGGACCAGGGGAGACCCAGTACTTC. Amino acid sequence: CASSPGPGETQYF.

This chain joins TRBV10-3 and TRBJ1-2; 10 nucleotides agree with TRBD1. CDR1 and CDR2 (germline): ENHRY, SYGVKD. The CDR3 is 14 amino acids. The trim removed 7 bases at V and 3 bases at J, leaving 5 bases unmatched. The CDR3 sequence: CAITGGTGDYGYTF. CDR3 nucleotides: TGTGCCATCACCGGAGGGACAGGGGACTATGGCTACACCTTC.

As for this clone: Other DNA sequences in this sample translate to the same CDR3. The V gene is TRBV5-1, the J gene TRBJ1-2; TRBD1 agrees at 7 bases. The germline V gene has CDR1 SGHRS and CDR2 YFSETQ. This CDR3 has 13 amino acids. The V and J ends lost 4 bases and 2 bases, in that order; junction bases with no gene match: 2. The CDR3 coding sequence is TGCGCCAGCAGCGTGGGACAGAACTATGGCTACACCTTC. This codes for CASSVGQNYGYTF. The whole variable domain, remainder taken from reference TRBV5-1 and TRBJ1-2, is KAGVTQTPRYLIKTRGQQVTLSCSPISGHRSVSWYQQTPGQGLQFLFEYFSETQRNKGNFPGRFSGRQFSNSRSEMNVSTLELGDSALYLCASSVGQNYGYTFGSGTRLTVV.

This chain connects TRBV27 to TRBJ2-7; D unresolved. Germline V CDR1 and CDR2: MNHEY, SMNVEV (reference sequence). The length of the CDR3 is 12 residues. Trimming cost V 9 bases and J 1 base, with 10 bases left between them. As DNA, the CDR3 is TGTGCCAGGTTGACTGGATCCTACGAGCAGTACTTC. Protein sequence: CARLTGSYEQYF.

The chain carries TRBV25-1 and TRBJ1-5; D is possibly TRBD1 (5 bases). CDR3 length equals 13 residues. Trimming shortened V by 3 bases and J by 5 bases, and 8 bases separated the two germline ends. CDR1 and CDR2 (germline): MGHDK, SYGVNS. The CDR3 DNA is TGTGCCAGCAGTGAGACAGCCGATCAGCCCCAGCATTTT. Encoded protein: CASSETADQPQHF.

The rearrangement uses TRBV7-2 and TRBJ1-4; D gene unclear. The CDR3 runs to 14 residues. The germline V gene has CDR1 SGHTA and CDR2 FQGNSA. Trimming took off 5 bases at V and 5 bases at J, with 12 bases between the two ends. DNA for the CDR3: TGTGCCAGCAGCGGATGGACGGGCAATGAAAAACTGTTTTTT. Encoded protein: CASSGWTGNEKLFF. Based on the CDR3 plus reference TRBV7-2 and TRBJ1-4, the full variable domain is GAGVSQSPSNKVTEKGKDVELRCDPISGHTALYWYRQSLGQGLEFLIYFQGNSAPDKSGLPSDRFSAERTGGSVSTLTIQRTQQEDSAVYLCASSGWTGNEKLFFGSGTQLSVL.

The rearrangement uses TRBV5-1 and TRBJ2-2, with 8 positions matching TRBD2. CDR1 SGHRS and CDR2 YFSETQ come from the germline V gene. This CDR3 has 15 residues. The J segment lost 5 bases and the V segment lost 4 bases, leaving 7 bases of the junction unmatched. CDR3 loop: CASSREGIFTGELFF. CDR3 sequence (DNA): TGCGCCAGCAGCCGGGAGGGTATTTTTACCGGGGAGCTGTTTTTT.

The chain combines TRBV18 with TRBJ1-2; D is possibly TRBD1 (5 bases). The CDR3 spans 16 residues. The germline gives CDR1 KGHSH, CDR2 LQKENI. V dropped 3 bases and J dropped 9 bases, with 23 bases sitting between them. The CDR3, as DNA: TGTGCCAGCTCACCGTCGGGGGGATCCTCACAGCATAGCTACACCTTC. Translated, it gives CASSPSGGSSQHSYTF.

The rearrangement links TRBV7-2 to TRBJ2-3; 10 nucleotides agree with TRBD2. Germline V lookup: CDR1 SGHTA, CDR2 FQGNSA. The CDR3 extends over 14 amino acids. V trimming: 4 bases; J trimming: 5 bases; junction bases outside the gene matches: 3. The CDR3 sequence is CASSYGLAVDTQYF. CDR3 DNA sequence: TGTGCCAGCAGCTACGGACTAGCGGTAGATACGCAGTATTTT.

Comment on this clone: Other DNA sequences in the sample encode the same CDR3. The CDR3 is CSVSGFSYNEQFF. The CDR3 region has the DNA TGCAGCGTTTCGGGATTCTCCTACAATGAGCAGTTCTTC. The chain recombines TRBV29-1 with TRBJ2-1; D is possibly TRBD2 (5 bases). This CDR3 contains 13 residues. Trimming stripped 5 bases from V and 0 bases from J, with 8 bases between. Germline V lookup: CDR1 SQVTM, CDR2 ANQGSEA.